This T cell receptor (beta chain) was captured by sequencing in a study of cytomegalovirus exposure and HLA in healthy donors. Germline V lookup: CDR1 MGHRA, CDR2 YSYEKL. Trimming took 1 base from V and 0 from J; bases not matched to a gene: 11. CDR3 length: 19 residues. A multiplex PCR was run with 60 Vbeta primers and 13 Jbeta primers. Method: immunoSEQ multiplex PCR; TCRdb's copy keeps in-frame clones and lacks some. Of some 140,000 clones listed, over 60% are singletons. This receptor was obtained from a male donor in good health and CMV-seropositive. J is TRBJ1-2 and V is TRBV4-1; the match to TRBD1 covers 10 bases. The sample consisted of PBMCs. As DNA, the CDR3 is TGCGCCAGCAGCCAAGGTTTTAGGGACAGGGGTGATCCTAACTATGGCTACACCTTC. Its protein product is CASSQGFRDRGDPNYGYTF.